The 22 T cell receptor beta chains below come from one sample, sequenced in a study of blood T cell repertoires in COVID-19. Some clones are missing from TCRdb's copy, which holds only in-frame ones; the method was immunoSEQ multiplex PCR. The sample has under 250,000 clones, approximately 88% seen once. Specimen: PBMCs or T cells enriched from blood (not recorded which). The receptor source for this set is a woman in her 40s who had been exposed to COVID-19.

This chain links TRBV10-3 with TRBJ1-1, with TRBD1 matching over 8 bases. V shed 4 bases and J 2 bases; nucleotides not matched to a gene: 9. This CDR3 has 16 residues. Germline V gene lookup returns CDR1 ENHRY and CDR2 SYGVKD. CDR3 DNA sequence: TGTGCCATCAGTGCCCTGGGACAGGCCCGTAACACTGAAGCTTTCTTT. Residues: CAISALGQARNTEAFF.

The chain combines TRBV6-6 with TRBJ1-3; D might be TRBD1 (5 bases). This CDR3 spans 12 amino acids. CDR1 and CDR2 (germline): MNHNY, SVGAGI (reference sequence). V was pared by 8 bases and J by 4 bases, with 9 bases between. The chain's CDR3 is CASADSGNTIYF. CDR3 in DNA: TGTGCCAGCGCCGACAGCGGAAACACCATATATTTT.

This chain uses TRBV10-3 with TRBJ1-1, with D tentatively TRBD1 (6 bases). Deletions cut 10 bases from V and 3 bases from J, with 18 bases between. CDR1 ENHRY and CDR2 SYGVKD come from the germline V gene. The CDR3 extends over 14 amino acids. CDR3 nucleotides: TGTGCCACCAAGGACGGCAGGGGACACACTGAAGCTTTCTTT. Protein: CATKDGRGHTEAFF.

The chain couples TRBV28 to TRBJ2-7, with 7 bases matching TRBD1. V shed 8 bases and J 1 base; nucleotides not matched to a gene: 11. Germline CDR1 MDHEN, CDR2 SYDVKM. The CDR3 runs to 15 residues. The CDR3 DNA reads as TGTGCCAGCCGCCCAGGGACAGCCGAATCCTACGAGCAGTACGTC. Translating gives CASRPGTAESYEQYV.

The table lists this clone with a count of one. The CDR3 region is CASSVAQAGNTIYF. The DNA for the CDR3 is TGTGCCAGCAGCGTAGCCCAGGCTGGAAACACCATATATTTT. The V call is TRBV9, the J call TRBJ1-3; no clear D. V dropped 0 bases and J dropped 2 bases, with 6 bases sitting between them. Looked up from germline, CDR1 is SGDLS and CDR2 is YYNGEE. CDR3 length equals 14 residues.

This clone was seen a single time. This chain uses TRBV9 with TRBJ1-1; D not certain. CDR1 SGDLS and CDR2 YYNGEE come from the germline V gene. Trimming took off 1 base at V and 6 bases at J, with 16 bases between the two ends. The CDR3 length is 15 residues. The DNA for the CDR3 is TGTGCCAGCAGCGTATCGGGGAGTGGTGGTCCTGAAGCTTTCTTT. Its protein is CASSVSGSGGPEAFF.

V usage is TRBV7-3 and J usage is TRBJ2-1; 10 bases agree with TRBD2. The CDR3 has 15 amino acids. Germline V lookup: CDR1 SGHTA, CDR2 FQGTGA. The V and J ends lost 5 bases and 7 bases, in that order; junction bases with no gene match: 8. CDR3 coding DNA: TGTGCCAGCAGCCTAAGCGGGGGGGTTAGTAATGAGCAGTTCTTC. Residues: CASSLSGGVSNEQFF.

The chain is built from TRBV7-3 and TRBJ1-1; D is undetermined. CDR1 SGHTA and CDR2 FQGTGA come from the germline V gene. V lost 5 bases and J 7 bases, leaving 14 bases between the germline ends. The CDR3 consists of 13 residues. The CDR3 DNA reads as TGTGCCAGCAGCGCGCGGGGTGGAGATGAAGCTTTCTTT. Translated: CASSARGGDEAFF. Together with reference TRBV7-3 and TRBJ1-1, the CDR3 gives the full variable domain: GAGVSQTPSNKVTEKGKYVELRCDPISGHTALYWYRQSLGQGPEFLIYFQGTGAADDSGLPNDRFFAVRPEGSVSTLKIQRTERGDSAVYLCASSARGGDEAFFGQGTRLTVV.

V is TRBV7-2 and J is TRBJ2-2, with 7 bases aligning to TRBD2. This CDR3 comprises 15 residues. Losses at the gene ends were 1 base for V and 7 bases for J; bases not matched to a gene: 6. CDR1 is SGHTA, CDR2 FQGNSA, per germline. Here the CDR3 DNA reads TGTGCCAGCAGCTTAGTGTTGGGAGGGAGCGGGGAGCTGTTTTTT. Translating gives CASSLVLGGSGELFF.

The chain couples TRBV11-3 to TRBJ1-2; D possibly corresponds to TRBD1 (6 bases). V was pared by 1 base and J by 4 bases, with 13 bases between. The CDR3 totals 15 residues. Germline V gene sequence: CDR1 SGHNT, CDR2 YENEEA. The CDR3 is CASSLAGGAGYGYTF. CDR3 coding DNA: TGTGCCAGCAGCTTAGCGGGGGGCGCCGGCTATGGCTACACCTTC.

The gene calls are TRBV7-8 and TRBJ2-3; TRBD2 matches 7 bases. V trimming: 2 bases; J trimming: 4 bases; junction bases outside the gene matches: 6. Germline CDR1 and CDR2: SGHVS and FQNEAQ. This CDR3 region has 15 residues. The CDR3 sequence is CASSLYGLGSDTQYF. DNA of the CDR3: TGTGCCAGCAGCTTATACGGACTAGGATCAGATACGCAGTATTTT.

This chain joins TRBV11-2 and TRBJ1-5; D is unresolved. Trimming cost V 1 base and J 2 bases, with 9 bases left between them. The CDR3 loop spans 15 amino acids. CDR1 is SGHAT and CDR2 is FQNNGV in the germline V gene. The chain's CDR3 is CASSLAPSGNQPQHF. CDR3 bases: TGTGCCAGCAGCTTAGCCCCATCGGGCAATCAGCCCCAGCATTTT.

The gene calls are TRBV28 and TRBJ1-1; TRBD1 might be the D (6 bases). This CDR3 has 13 amino acids. CDR1 and CDR2 (germline): MDHEN, SYDVKM. The V gene lost 8 bases and the J gene lost 0 bases, with 10 bases spanning the gap. DNA for the CDR3: TGTGCCAGCGAGGGGGTCTTGAACACTGAAGCTTTCTTT. Its translation: CASEGVLNTEAFF.

The chain has TRBV7-9 and TRBJ2-7; no definite D call. CDR1 is SEHNR and CDR2 is FQNEAQ in the germline V gene (reference sequence). The V gene lost 4 bases and the J gene lost 2 bases, with 6 bases spanning the gap. CDR3 length: 12 amino acids. The DNA for the CDR3 is TGTGCCAGCAGCTCCACGGCCTACGAGCAGTACTTC. This encodes CASSSTAYEQYF. The whole variable domain, remainder taken from reference TRBV7-9 and TRBJ2-7, is DTGVSQNPRHKITKRGQNVTFRCDPISEHNRLYWYRQTLGQGPEFLTYFQNEAQLEKSRLLSDRFSAERPKGSFSTLEIQRTEQGDSAMYLCASSSTAYEQYFGPGTRLTVT.

Written as DNA, the CDR3 is TGCGCCAGCAGAGGGACAGGCGAAGTCGTTAATTCACCCCTCCACTTT. Translation gives CASRGTGEVVNSPLHF. The gene calls are TRBV4-1 and TRBJ1-6; TRBD1 agrees at 8 bases. J gave up 6 bases and V 6 bases, and 10 bases lay outside the gene matches. Germline V CDR1 and CDR2: MGHRA, YSYEKL. This CDR3 has 16 residues.

This chain connects TRBV5-4 to TRBJ2-7; the D gene is possibly TRBD2 (7 bases). Germline assignment: CDR1 SGHNT and CDR2 YYREEE (reference sequence). Trimming removed 3 bases from V and 2 bases from J, with 12 bases in between. The CDR3 is 14 amino acids. This chain's CDR3 is CASSWSGGPYEQYF. CDR3 in DNA: TGTGCCAGCAGCTGGTCGGGGGGCCCCTACGAGCAGTACTTC.

Concerning this clone itself: The junction departs from the called germline gene at one end, perhaps through a read error. The V gene is TRBV5-1, the J gene TRBJ2-1, with 8 bases fitting TRBD1. CDR3 length: 14 amino acids. Germline assignment: CDR1 SGHRS and CDR2 YFSETQ. The CDR3 here is CASSLTGDYNEQFF. Written as DNA, the CDR3 is TGTGCCAGCAGCTTGACAGGGGACTACAATGAGCAGTTCTTC. The entire variable domain, with the rest obtained from reference TRBV5-1 and TRBJ2-1, is as follows: KAGVTQTPRYLIKTRGQQVTLSCSPISGHRSVSWYQQTPGQGLQFLFEYFSETQRNKGNFPGRFSGRQFSNSRSEMNVSTLELGDSALYLCASSLTGDYNEQFFGPGTRLTVL.

The V and J genes are TRBV6-5 and TRBJ1-3, with D perhaps matching TRBD1 (6 bases). The CDR3 is 15 amino acids. V was trimmed by 6 bases and J by 0 bases, leaving 12 bases between them. Germline loops: CDR1 MNHEY, CDR2 SVGAGI. The CDR3 nucleotides are TGTGCCAGCAGGCCCGGGGACACCTCTGGAAACACCATATATTTT. Translated: CASRPGDTSGNTIYF.

The chain links TRBV7-3 to TRBJ2-2; 14 bases align to TRBD2. This CDR3 has 19 residues. Germline CDR1 reads SGHTA; CDR2 reads FQGTGA. The V gene end was trimmed by 4 bases and the J gene end by 7 bases; junction bases not matched to a gene: 14. The CDR3 loop is CASSSQPTGLAGGSGELFF. In nucleotides, the CDR3 is TGTGCCAGCAGCTCCCAACCTACTGGACTAGCGGGGGGCAGCGGGGAGCTGTTTTTT.

Only one count was recorded for this clone. The CDR3 sequence: CAWSLPGYNSPLHF. The DNA of the CDR3 is TGTGCCTGGAGTCTCCCGGGGTATAATTCACCCCTCCACTTT. The rearrangement joins TRBV30 to TRBJ1-6, with D unresolved. Germline lookup yields CDR1 GTSNPN and CDR2 SVGIG (reference sequence). The V end was cut by 2 bases, the J end by 4 bases, with 9 bases between. CDR3 length: 14 residues.

The V call is TRBV2, the J call TRBJ1-1, with D maybe TRBD1 (6 bases). The CDR3 sequence is 13 residues long. Germline assignment: CDR1 SNHLY and CDR2 FYNNEI. With 7 bases removed from V and 1 base from J, the gap between germline ends came to 10 bases. The chain's CDR3 is CASMDRQNTEAFF. For the CDR3, the DNA is TGTGCCAGCATGGACAGACAGAACACTGAAGCTTTCTTT.

This chain connects TRBV2 to TRBJ1-4, with D possibly being TRBD1 (6 bases). Trimming took 1 base from V and 8 from J, leaving 11 bases between them. CDR3 length: 14 residues. Germline V gene lookup returns CDR1 SNHLY and CDR2 FYNNEI. The CDR3 is CASSEGGTREKLFF. The CDR3 DNA reads as TGTGCCAGCAGTGAAGGAGGGACAAGGGAAAAACTGTTTTTT.